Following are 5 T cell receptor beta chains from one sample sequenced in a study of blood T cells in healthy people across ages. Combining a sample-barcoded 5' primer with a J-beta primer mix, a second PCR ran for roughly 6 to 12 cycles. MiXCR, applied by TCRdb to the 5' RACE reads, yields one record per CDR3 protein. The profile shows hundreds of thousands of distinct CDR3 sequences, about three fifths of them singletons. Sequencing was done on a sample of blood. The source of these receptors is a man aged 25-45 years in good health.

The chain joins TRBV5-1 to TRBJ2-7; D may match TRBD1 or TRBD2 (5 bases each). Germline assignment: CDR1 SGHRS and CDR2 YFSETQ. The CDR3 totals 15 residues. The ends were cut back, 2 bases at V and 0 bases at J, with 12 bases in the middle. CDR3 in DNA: TGCGCCAGCAGCTTCCGGGACGGAAGCTCCTACGAGCAGTACTTC. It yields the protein CASSFRDGSSYEQYF. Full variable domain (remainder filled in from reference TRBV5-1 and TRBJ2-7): KAGVTQTPRYLIKTRGQQVTLSCSPISGHRSVSWYQQTPGQGLQFLFEYFSETQRNKGNFPGRFSGRQFSNSRSEMNVSTLELGDSALYLCASSFRDGSSYEQYFGPGTRLTVT.

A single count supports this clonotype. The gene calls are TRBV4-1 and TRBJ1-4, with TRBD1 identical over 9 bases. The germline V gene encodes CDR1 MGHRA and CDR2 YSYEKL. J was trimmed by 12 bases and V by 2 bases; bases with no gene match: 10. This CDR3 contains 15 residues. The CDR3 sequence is CASSQQGTGSRELFF. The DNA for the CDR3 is TGCGCCAGCAGCCAACAAGGGACAGGGAGTCGGGAACTGTTTTTT.

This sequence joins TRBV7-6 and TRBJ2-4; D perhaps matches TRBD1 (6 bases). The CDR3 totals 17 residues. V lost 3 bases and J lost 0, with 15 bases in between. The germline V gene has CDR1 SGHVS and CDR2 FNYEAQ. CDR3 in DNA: TGTGCCAGCAGCTTGGCACAGGGTTTACTAGCCAAAAACATTCAGTACTTC. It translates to CASSLAQGLLAKNIQYF.

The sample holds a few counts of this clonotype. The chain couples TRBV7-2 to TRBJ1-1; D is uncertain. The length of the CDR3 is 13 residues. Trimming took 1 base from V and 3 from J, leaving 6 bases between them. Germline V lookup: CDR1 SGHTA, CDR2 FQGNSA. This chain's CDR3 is CASSLDTYTEAFF. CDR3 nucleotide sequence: TGTGCCAGCAGCTTAGACACCTACACTGAAGCTTTCTTT.

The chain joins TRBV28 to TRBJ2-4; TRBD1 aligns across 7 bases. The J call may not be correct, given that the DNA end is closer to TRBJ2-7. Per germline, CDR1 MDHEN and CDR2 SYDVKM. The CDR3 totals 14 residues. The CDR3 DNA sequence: TGTGCCAGCAGACCACCCGGGACAGCTTACGAGCAGTACTTC. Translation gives CASRPPGTAYEQYF.